This T cell receptor beta chain was obtained from a study of blood T cell repertoires in COVID-19. Assay: immunoSEQ multiplex PCR; the TCRdb copy retains only in-frame clones and omits some. The sample yields some 240,000 clones, roughly 83% seen once. This CDR3 has 16 amino acids. With V trimmed by 0 bases and J by 1 base, 2 bases remained unmatched. Germline V gene sequence: CDR1 SGDLS, CDR2 YYNGEE. This receptor was identified in a woman aged 80 or over with acute or convalescent COVID-19. Sequenced material: peripheral blood. V usage is TRBV9 and J usage is TRBJ2-3; 10 nucleotides agree with TRBD2. CDR3 loop: CASSVGSGGRTDTQYF. CDR3 DNA sequence: TGTGCCAGCAGCGTAGGTAGCGGGGGGCGCACAGATACGCAGTATTTT.